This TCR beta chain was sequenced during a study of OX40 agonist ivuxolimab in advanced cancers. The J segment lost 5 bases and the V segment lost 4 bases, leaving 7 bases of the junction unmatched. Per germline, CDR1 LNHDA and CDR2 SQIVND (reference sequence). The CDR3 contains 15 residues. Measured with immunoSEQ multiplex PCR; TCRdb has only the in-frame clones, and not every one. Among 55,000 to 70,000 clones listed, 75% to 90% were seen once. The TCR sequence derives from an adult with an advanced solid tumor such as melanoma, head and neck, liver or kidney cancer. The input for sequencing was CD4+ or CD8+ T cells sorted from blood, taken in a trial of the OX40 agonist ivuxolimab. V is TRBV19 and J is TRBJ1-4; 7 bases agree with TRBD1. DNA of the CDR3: TGTGCCAGTAGTACGCACAGGGGACTGAATGAAAAACTGTTTTTT. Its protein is CASSTHRGLNEKLFF.